The 17 T cell receptor beta chains below were found in one sample sequenced in a study of T cell responses to AZD1222 COVID-19 vaccine. Clones were sequenced by immunoSEQ multiplex PCR, and TCRdb holds only the in-frame ones, with some missing. This sample has around 83,000 clones; roughly nine tenths occur once, and the top ten carry roughly 5.4%. The material sequenced was peripheral blood, taken on day 0 of AZD1222 vaccination. The receptors were sampled from an adult in good health.

This clone has only one observation. V usage is TRBV7-2 and J usage is TRBJ1-2; 8 bases fit TRBD1. This CDR3 is 15 amino acids long. Germline lookup yields CDR1 SGHTA and CDR2 FQGNSA. V gave up 5 bases and J gave up 5 bases; unmatched junction bases: 10. The CDR3 coding sequence is TGTGCCAGCAGCCCCAATGACAGGGGTCGGTATGGCTACACCTTC. Residues: CASSPNDRGRYGYTF. The full variable domain, completed using reference TRBV7-2 and TRBJ1-2, is GAGVSQSPSNKVTEKGKDVELRCDPISGHTALYWYRQSLGQGLEFLIYFQGNSAPDKSGLPSDRFSAERTGGSVSTLTIQRTQQEDSAVYLCASSPNDRGRYGYTFGSGTRLTVV.

The chain links TRBV27 to TRBJ1-6; a weak D match, TRBD1 (6 bases). With 6 bases removed from V and 9 bases from J, the gap between germline ends came to 15 bases. Germline V gene data show CDR1 as MNHEY and CDR2 as SMNVEV (reference sequence). This CDR3 is built from 14 residues. The DNA of the CDR3 is TGTGCCAGCAGCTTTACAGGGTTAGGTTCACCCCTCCACTTT. Its translation: CASSFTGLGSPLHF.

This sequence joins TRBV5-5 and TRBJ2-5, with D uncertain. CDR1 and CDR2 (germline): SGHKS, YYEKEE (reference sequence). This CDR3 comprises 15 residues. Deletions cut 6 bases from V and 1 base from J, with 16 bases between. CDR3 sequence: CASTLLGSFQETQYF. CDR3 DNA: TGTGCCAGCACTCTCCTGGGCAGCTTCCAAGAGACCCAGTACTTC.

The rearrangement joins TRBV7-8 to TRBJ1-2; 7 bases match TRBD1. The CDR3 is 16 residues long. Germline V gene sequence: CDR1 SGHVS, CDR2 FQNEAQ. Trimming cost V 5 bases and J 0 bases; bases outside gene matches: 9. CDR3 sequence reads: CASSQQTGTANYGYTF. The CDR3 coding sequence is TGTGCCAGCAGCCAACAGACAGGGACCGCTAACTATGGCTACACCTTC.

This rearrangement joins TRBV28 to TRBJ1-5; D is possibly TRBD1 (5 bases). The CDR3 contains 13 residues. The V end lost 6 bases, the J end lost 8 bases, and 14 bases lay between the germline ends. CDR1 and CDR2 from the germline V gene are MDHEN and SYDVKM. This CDR3 is CASRGGDYKPQHF. As DNA, the CDR3 is TGTGCCAGCAGGGGGGGGGACTACAAGCCCCAGCATTTT.

This clone was detected once. The rearrangement uses TRBV7-9 and TRBJ2-2; D tentatively reads TRBD1 or TRBD2 (5 bases each). The CDR3 extends over 16 amino acids. Per the germline V gene, CDR1 is SEHNR and CDR2 is FQNEAQ (reference sequence). V was trimmed by 1 base and J by 0 bases, leaving 9 bases between them. CDR3 coding DNA: TGTGCCAGCAGCTTAGGGGGGAGCCCGAACACCGGGGAGCTGTTTTTT. Residues: CASSLGGSPNTGELFF.

The genes are TRBV10-3 and TRBJ1-2; TRBD1 matches at 7 bases. V lost 7 bases to trimming and J lost 1 base; unmatched junction nucleotides: 6. The germline CDR1 and CDR2 sequences are ENHRY and SYGVKD. The CDR3 runs to 14 residues. The CDR3: CAIMRTGLNYGYTF. The CDR3, as DNA: TGTGCCATCATGCGGACAGGTCTTAACTATGGCTACACCTTC.

V and J are TRBV9 and TRBJ2-7, with TRBD2 matching over 7 bases. This CDR3 contains 17 residues. V trimming: 0 bases; J trimming: 0 bases; junction bases outside the gene matches: 9. Germline-derived CDR1 and CDR2 are SGDLS and YYNGEE. CDR3 residues: CASSVAGRTPLSYEQYF. CDR3 bases: TGTGCCAGCAGCGTAGCCGGGAGGACCCCGCTCTCCTACGAGCAGTACTTC. Variable domain in full (rest from reference TRBV9 and TRBJ2-7): DSGVTQTPKHLITATGQRVTLRCSPRSGDLSVYWYQQSLDQGLQFLIQYYNGEERAKGNILERFSAQQFPDLHSELNLSSLELGDSALYFCASSVAGRTPLSYEQYFGPGTRLTVT.

J is TRBJ2-7 and V is TRBV18; D is uncertain. The length of the CDR3 is 14 residues. Trimming removed 2 bases from V and 4 bases from J, with 12 bases in between. The germline gives CDR1 KGHSH, CDR2 LQKENI. CDR3 coding DNA: TGTGCCAGCTCACCATCCGGGCTGGTATACGAGCAGTACTTC. This encodes CASSPSGLVYEQYF. Drawing the rest from reference TRBV18 and TRBJ2-7, the complete variable domain is NAGVMQNPRHLVRRRGQEARLRCSPMKGHSHVYWYRQLPEEGLKFMVYLQKENIIDESGMPKERFSAEFPKEGPSILRIQQVVRGDSAAYFCASSPSGLVYEQYFGPGTRLTVT.

The V and J genes are TRBV7-8 and TRBJ1-5, with D perhaps matching TRBD1 (6 bases). The CDR3 totals 12 residues. The V and J ends lost 8 bases and 6 bases respectively, with 11 bases between them. Germline CDR1 SGHVS, CDR2 FQNEAQ. CDR3 in amino acids: CASRTGTQPQHF. Written as DNA, the CDR3 is TGTGCCAGCCGCACAGGGACTCAGCCCCAGCATTTT.

The chain is built from TRBV5-8 and TRBJ2-3; tentatively, D is TRBD2 (5 bases). Germline assignment: CDR1 SGHTS and CDR2 YDEGEE. Trimming pared 0 bases from V and 8 bases from J, leaving 13 bases between. CDR3 length: 14 residues. The CDR3 coding sequence is TGTGCCAGCAGCTTGGTAGGGAGTCGGGGTACGCAGTATTTT. As protein: CASSLVGSRGTQYF.

CDR3: CASSSKDRELFF. The CDR3, as DNA: TGTGCCAGCAGCTCCAAAGACCGGGAGCTGTTTTTT. V usage is TRBV7-8 and J usage is TRBJ2-2; D not certain. Germline V gene data show CDR1 as SGHVS and CDR2 as FQNEAQ. The germline V and J ends were trimmed by 4 bases and 9 bases, with 9 bases remaining between them. The CDR3 has 12 residues.

The chain joins TRBV28 to TRBJ1-2; D not certain. The CDR3 contains 15 residues. Trimming stripped 5 bases from V and 5 bases from J, with 18 bases between. CDR1 MDHEN and CDR2 SYDVKM come from the germline V gene. The CDR3 reads CASSPAPLSSYGYTF. Written as DNA, the CDR3 is TGTGCCAGCAGTCCGGCCCCCTTAAGTAGTTATGGCTACACCTTC.

This chain connects TRBV19 to TRBJ2-5; TRBD1 matches at 11 bases. Judging by the DNA end, TRBJ2-7 fits better; the J call may be wrong. The CDR3 contains 15 residues. Germline CDR1 and CDR2: LNHDA and SQIVND (reference sequence). In DNA form, the CDR3 reads TGTGCCAGTAGTGCCCGGGGGACAGGGGGCTACGAGCAGTACTTC. Amino acid sequence: CASSARGTGGYEQYF.

The chain recombines TRBV5-1 with TRBJ2-3; unclear D gene. Trimming pared 2 bases from V and 5 bases from J, leaving 15 bases between. This CDR3 comprises 15 residues. Germline CDR1 reads SGHRS; CDR2 reads YFSETQ. CDR3 loop: CASSFLSRAEDTQYF. In nucleotides, the CDR3 is TGCGCCAGCAGCTTTCTTTCCCGGGCCGAAGATACGCAGTATTTT.

By share, this clone ranks as medium-sized. The V and J genes are TRBV27 and TRBJ2-6, with TRBD1 matching over 7 bases. CDR3 size: 17 residues. V lost 3 bases and J lost 5; bases outside the gene matches: 10. Germline CDR1 and CDR2: MNHEY and SMNVEV (reference sequence). Here the CDR3 DNA reads TGTGCCAGCAGTTTGGGGGACAGCGGTCGGTGGGCCAACGTCCTGACTTTC. It codes for CASSLGDSGRWANVLTF. Variable domain in full (rest from reference TRBV27 and TRBJ2-6): EAQVTQNPRYLITVTGKKLTVTCSQNMNHEYMSWYRQDPGLGLRQIYYSMNVEVTDKGDVPEGYKVSRKEKRNFPLILESPSPNQTSLYFCASSLGDSGRWANVLTFGAGSRLTVL.

This chain uses TRBV5-4 with TRBJ2-5, with D unclear. Germline CDR1 and CDR2: SGHNT and YYREEE (reference sequence). This CDR3 region has 15 residues. V dropped 3 bases and J dropped 5 bases, with 17 bases sitting between them. CDR3 sequence reads: CASSSMKDGGETQYF. As DNA, the CDR3 is TGTGCCAGCAGCTCGATGAAGGACGGTGGCGAGACCCAGTACTTC.